The next 23 T cell receptor beta chains were all read from a single sample in a study of cytomegalovirus exposure and HLA in healthy donors. PCR involved 60 Vbeta and 13 Jbeta primers. The data were produced by immunoSEQ multiplex PCR, yet TCRdb's version contains in-frame clones alone and is incomplete. The sample has 94,000 or so clones, about two thirds seen once. Specimen: PBMCs. These TCRs come from a man between 60 and 70 years old in good health and CMV-seronegative.

This clone appeared a few times. The J gene is TRBJ1-1, the V gene TRBV7-9; 7 nucleotides line up with TRBD1. The CDR3 consists of 16 residues. Germline CDR1 is SEHNR and CDR2 is FQNEAQ (reference sequence). After removal of 3 bases from V and 0 bases from J, the junction contained 7 bases not matched to a gene. This CDR3 reads CASSFPTGSMNTEAFF. The CDR3 region has the DNA TGTGCCAGCAGCTTTCCGACAGGGAGTATGAACACTGAAGCTTTCTTT.

The V gene is TRBV14, the J gene TRBJ2-5, with D possibly being TRBD2 (6 bases). V dropped 0 bases and J dropped 5 bases, with 16 bases sitting between them. Looked up from germline, CDR1 is SGHDN and CDR2 is FVKESK. The CDR3 sequence is 16 residues long. The CDR3 DNA sequence: TGTGCCAGCAGCCAAGAAGCGGGCCGTATATGGGAGACCCAGTACTTC. Amino acid sequence: CASSQEAGRIWETQYF.

This sequence joins TRBV5-1 and TRBJ2-7; no clear D. The CDR3 spans 13 residues. V was shortened by 3 bases and J by 5 bases, with 12 bases between the two germline ends. Germline loops: CDR1 SGHRS, CDR2 YFSETQ. The CDR3 DNA reads as TGCGCCAGCAGCTCCAACCCGCGTGACGAGCAGTACTTC. Protein: CASSSNPRDEQYF.

This chain uses TRBV5-1 with TRBJ1-1; D remains unclear. The CDR3 sequence is 16 residues long. The ends were cut back, 1 base at V and 0 bases at J, with 13 bases in the middle. Germline V gene sequence: CDR1 SGHRS, CDR2 YFSETQ. Here the CDR3 DNA reads TGCGCCAGCAGCTTGAGGCTACAGAGCATGAACACTGAAGCTTTCTTT. Its translation is CASSLRLQSMNTEAFF.

The chain couples TRBV19 to TRBJ1-4; unclear D gene. This CDR3 spans 14 amino acids. Germline V gene lookup returns CDR1 LNHDA and CDR2 SQIVND (reference sequence). The germline V and J ends were trimmed by 3 bases and 2 bases, with 7 bases remaining between them. For the CDR3, the DNA is TGTGCCAGTAGTATTGGGCAGACTAATGAAAAACTGTTTTTT. Amino acids: CASSIGQTNEKLFF.

The chain joins TRBV25-1 to TRBJ2-3; D unresolved. The CDR3 length is 13 residues. CDR1 is MGHDK and CDR2 is SYGVNS in the germline V gene. Trimming took off 5 bases at V and 0 bases at J, with 6 bases between the two ends. The CDR3 DNA follows: TGTGCCAGCAGTCGTCCTAGCACAGATACGCAGTATTTT. This encodes CASSRPSTDTQYF.

This clone has a count of ten or more. The chain links TRBV27 to TRBJ2-1; 10 positions match TRBD2. V gave up 3 bases and J gave up 5 bases; unmatched junction bases: 7. The CDR3 length is 16 residues. Germline V gene lookup returns CDR1 MNHEY and CDR2 SMNVEV (reference sequence). CDR3 DNA: TGTGCCAGCAGTTTGTCCCTAGCGGGAGTACACAATGAGCAGTTCTTC. It translates to CASSLSLAGVHNEQFF.

The rearrangement links TRBV9 to TRBJ2-5; TRBD1 matches 10 bases. Trimming at V came to 3 bases and at J to 2 bases, leaving 7 bases not matched to a gene. Germline lookup yields CDR1 SGDLS and CDR2 YYNGEE. This CDR3 has 16 amino acids. CDR3 DNA: TGTGCCAGCAGCGGTTTGGACAGGGGGGGACAAGAGACCCAGTACTTC. It encodes CASSGLDRGGQETQYF.

The count of this clone is one. The rearrangement uses TRBV9 and TRBJ2-5; D is uncertain. The CDR3 spans 14 residues. Trimming removed 2 bases at V and 2 bases at J, with 10 bases between. The V gene's germline CDR1 is SGDLS and CDR2 YYNGEE. The CDR3 sequence: CASSVGPAQETQYF. CDR3 nucleotides: TGTGCCAGCAGCGTGGGCCCGGCACAAGAGACCCAGTACTTC.

V gene TRBV5-1 combines with J gene TRBJ2-7; tentative D call: TRBD2 (6 bases). Germline CDR1 reads SGHRS; CDR2 reads YFSETQ. The CDR3 consists of 13 residues. Trimming left V 4 bases short and J 7 bases short, with 15 bases between. CDR3 residues: CASSVEAGGEQYF. The DNA for the CDR3 is TGCGCCAGCAGCGTGGAGGCCGGAGGGGAGCAGTACTTC.

The V call is TRBV2, the J call TRBJ2-6, with TRBD1 matching 7 bases. Trimming cost V 7 bases and J 0 bases; bases outside gene matches: 12. From germline, CDR1 is SNHLY and CDR2 FYNNEI. CDR3 length equals 18 residues. CDR3 sequence: CASKLETGSHSGANVLTF. CDR3 in DNA: TGTGCCAGCAAGTTGGAGACAGGGAGCCACTCTGGGGCCAACGTCCTGACTTTC.

The chain uses TRBV7-8 and TRBJ2-2, with 7 bases aligning to TRBD1. V shed 3 bases and J 4 bases; nucleotides not matched to a gene: 5. Germline V gives CDR1 SGHVS, CDR2 FQNEAQ. The CDR3 covers 15 residues. DNA of the CDR3: TGTGCCAGCAGCTTCGGGACAGTTGGCACCGGGGAGCTGTTTTTT. Translating it yields CASSFGTVGTGELFF.

The J gene is TRBJ2-3, the V gene TRBV6-1; TRBD2 matches at 12 bases. Germline CDR1 reads MNHNS; CDR2 reads SASEGT. V trimming: 2 bases; J trimming: 2 bases; junction bases outside the gene matches: 5. This CDR3 is 17 amino acids long. For the CDR3, the DNA is TGTGCCAGCAGTGAATCACTAGCGGGAGGCTACACAGATACGCAGTATTTT. Its translation: CASSESLAGGYTDTQYF.

The gene calls are TRBV19 and TRBJ1-6; D might be TRBD1 (5 bases). CDR3 length: 15 residues. Deletions cut 4 bases from V and 7 bases from J, with 14 bases between. Germline-derived CDR1 and CDR2 are LNHDA and SQIVND (reference sequence). The DNA for the CDR3 is TGTGCCAGTAGTACCGGCGGGGGTGAAAATTCACCCCTCCACTTT. This sequence encodes CASSTGGGENSPLHF.

The chain employs TRBV18 and TRBJ2-7; 14 bases are a match to TRBD2. Unmatched junction bases numbered 5, after V lost 2 bases and J lost 5 bases. The CDR3 sequence is 16 residues long. Germline V gives CDR1 KGHSH, CDR2 LQKENI. The CDR3 region is CASSPGLAGGIHEQYF. CDR3 coding DNA: TGTGCCAGCTCACCAGGACTAGCGGGAGGTATTCACGAGCAGTACTTC.

For the CDR3, the DNA is TGTGCCAGTACTCGGACAGGGGGAATGACTGAAGCTTTCTTT. Translated: CASTRTGGMTEAFF. The rearrangement joins TRBV19 to TRBJ1-1, with 10 bases that match TRBD1. Germline assignment: CDR1 LNHDA and CDR2 SQIVND (reference sequence). V was pared by 7 bases and J by 5 bases, with 7 bases of the junction left unmatched. CDR3 size: 14 residues.

V usage is TRBV10-1 and J usage is TRBJ2-5; a possible D gene is TRBD2 (5 bases). The CDR3 extends over 14 amino acids. Germline V CDR1 and CDR2: WNHNN, SYGVQD (reference sequence). The V end was cut by 4 bases, the J end by 5 bases, with 14 bases between. This chain's CDR3 is CASSAELARETQYF. The CDR3 nucleotides are TGCGCCAGCAGTGCGGAGCTAGCACGTGAGACCCAGTACTTC.

The chain employs TRBV10-1 and TRBJ1-1; D is ambiguous. Deletions cut 2 bases from V and 2 bases from J, with 9 bases between. This CDR3 has 14 amino acids. The germline gives CDR1 WNHNN, CDR2 SYGVQD (reference sequence). CDR3 sequence reads: CASSEGQINTEAFF. CDR3 DNA: TGCGCCAGCAGTGAGGGTCAGATAAACACTGAAGCTTTCTTT.

The chain has TRBV4-2 and TRBJ2-7, with D possibly matching TRBD1 (5 bases). V lost 1 base, J lost 5 bases, and 12 bases lay in between. This CDR3 contains 14 residues. CDR1 and CDR2 from the germline V gene are LGHNA and YNFKEQ. This CDR3 is CASSQAGILDEQYF. The CDR3 nucleotides read TGTGCCAGCAGCCAAGCAGGGATTCTCGACGAGCAGTACTTC.

The rearrangement joins TRBV5-8 to TRBJ2-7, with D tentatively TRBD2 (7 bases). The CDR3 loop spans 15 amino acids. Trimming removed 0 bases at V and 3 bases at J, with 13 bases between. The V gene's germline CDR1 is SGHTS and CDR2 YDEGEE. The CDR3 DNA reads as TGTGCCAGCAGCTTGGAGGGGGGGAAGGGCTACGAGCAGTACTTC. Its protein is CASSLEGGKGYEQYF.

The chain links TRBV15 to TRBJ2-2; 8 bases align to TRBD1. Trimming at V came to 0 bases and at J to 8 bases, leaving 5 bases not matched to a gene. The germline V gene encodes CDR1 LNHNV and CDR2 YYDKDF (reference sequence). This CDR3 has 15 amino acids. The CDR3, as DNA: TGTGCCACCAGCAGAGATTTACGGACAGGGGGGGAGCTGTTTTTT. As protein: CATSRDLRTGGELFF.

This sequence joins TRBV5-1 and TRBJ2-5, with 7 bases aligning to TRBD1. Trimming took 5 bases from V and 3 from J; bases not matched to a gene: 13. This CDR3 spans 16 amino acids. The V gene's germline CDR1 is SGHRS and CDR2 YFSETQ. The CDR3 region is CASSRSPQGREETQYF. CDR3 nucleotides: TGCGCCAGCAGTAGGTCGCCACAGGGGAGAGAAGAGACCCAGTACTTC.

The chain combines TRBV6-5 with TRBJ1-5; D is unresolved. The V gene lost 6 bases and the J gene lost 4 bases, with 10 bases spanning the gap. CDR1 and CDR2 (germline): MNHEY, SVGAGI. This CDR3 is 13 amino acids long. The CDR3 bases are TGTGCCAGCAGCCCCTTGGAGAATCAGCCCCAGCATTTT. Its translation: CASSPLENQPQHF.